Listed below are T cell receptor beta chains from one sample, sequenced in a study of blood T cell repertoires in COVID-19. Some clones are missing from TCRdb's copy, which holds only in-frame ones; the method was immunoSEQ multiplex PCR. This table has some 49,000 clones, roughly 82% appearing once. The source material was peripheral blood. These receptors were obtained from a woman aged 60 to 75 with acute or convalescent COVID-19. The CDR3 runs from the conserved cysteine through the conserved F or W. D genes are given only for firm matches. The size of a clone is reported for some rows only, either as once, few or many, or as a class for expanded clones.

J,size,V,D,DNA,CDR3
TRBJ1-2,NA,TRBV5-4,NA,TGTGCCAGCAGCTCGACGCAGGGGAGGGATGGCTACACCTTC,CASSSTQGRDGYTF
TRBJ1-1,NA,TRBV10-3,TRBD1,TGTGCCATCAGAAGACAGGGGACGGGCACTGAAGCTTTCTTT,CAIRRQGTGTEAFF
TRBJ1-3,NA,TRBV19,TRBD1,TGTGCCAGTAGTTCGACAGGGACTGGAAACACCATATATTTT,CASSSTGTGNTIYF
TRBJ2-4,NA,TRBV5-1,TRBD2,TGCGCCAGCAGCTTTAAGGGACTACCAAACATTCAGTACTTC,CASSFKGLPNIQYF
TRBJ1-6,few,TRBV6-5,NA,TGTGCCAGCAGTCAGGGGCGGTCACCCCTCCACTTT,CASSQGRSPLHF
TRBJ1-3,NA,TRBV7-8,TRBD1,TGTGCCAGCAGCCCGGGACAGGGTGCGGTCGGAAACACCATATATTTT,CASSPGQGAVGNTIYF
TRBJ2-7,NA,TRBV7-2,NA,TGTGCCAGCAGCTTAGCGGGAGACTTCTCCTACGAGCAGTACTTC,CASSLAGDFSYEQYF
TRBJ1-5,NA,TRBV28,NA,TGTGCCAGCAGTTTCGGGGGGGCAGGCAATCAGCCCCAGCATTTT,CASSFGGAGNQPQHF
TRBJ1-5,NA,TRBV28,NA,TGTGCCAGCAGTTTTTTCGGGAGATATAGCAATCAGCCCCAGCATTTT,CASSFFGRYSNQPQHF
TRBJ1-2,NA,TRBV7-8,NA,TGTGCCAGCAGCTTCGGACAGTCGGGAAACTATGGCTACACCTTC,CASSFGQSGNYGYTF
TRBJ2-5,NA,TRBV6-5,NA,TGTGCCAGCGGAACGGCCGGAGGGTCAGAGACCCAGTACTTC,CASGTAGGSETQYF
TRBJ1-5,NA,TRBV2,NA,TGTGCCAGCAGTCGACAATCAGGAAATCAGCCCCAGCATTTT,CASSRQSGNQPQHF
TRBJ2-1,NA,TRBV7-6,TRBD2,TGTGCCAGCAGCATTAGCGGGGGGGATTACAATGAGCAGTTCTTC,CASSISGGDYNEQFF
TRBJ1-2,NA,TRBV6-6,NA,TGTGCCAGCAGCCACCGTGAGAGGGTTCCAATTTATGGCTACACCTTC,CASSHRERVPIYGYTF
TRBJ2-2,NA,TRBV7-6,NA,TGTGCCAGCAGCTCCAGGGGAGTGGGGACCGGGGAGCTGTTTTTT,CASSSRGVGTGELFF
TRBJ2-7,NA,TRBV11-2,NA,TGTGCCAGCAGCTTGGGGCCAGGAGACTACGAGCAGTACTTC,CASSLGPGDYEQYF
TRBJ1-1,NA,TRBV18,NA,TGTGCCAGCTCACCAGTCACCGGGCTCGGGGGCACTGAAGCTTTCTTT,CASSPVTGLGGTEAFF
TRBJ1-2,NA,TRBV6-1,TRBD1,TGTGCCAGCCGTGCCCGGGGGGGGCAGGGGGGTGGCGGCTATGGCTACACCTTC,CASRARGGQGGGGYGYTF
TRBJ2-7,NA,TRBV29-1,TRBD2,TGCAGCGCCGGGACTACGTCCTACGAGCAGTACTTC,CSAGTTSYEQYF
TRBJ1-1,NA,TRBV7-3,TRBD1,TGTGCCAGCAGCCCACCCCGACAGGGGGCGTGTTCTGGTGCTTTCTTT,CASSPPRQGACSGAFF
TRBJ2-1,NA,TRBV18,NA,TGTGCCAGCTCACCAGGGTCAGGGTCCTACAATGAGCAGTTCTTC,CASSPGSGSYNEQFF
TRBJ2-1,NA,TRBV5-4,TRBD1,TGTGCCAGCAGCTTACCGGGGACAGGGAGGGTTAGTGAGCAGTTCTTC,CASSLPGTGRVSEQFF
TRBJ1-1,NA,TRBV20-1,NA,TGCAGTGCTAGTCGGGGGAGGCAGGCTGAAGCTTTCTTT,CSASRGRQAEAFF
TRBJ1-1,NA,TRBV10-2,TRBD1,TGCGCCAGCAGTGTGACAGGGGGCACTGAAGCTTTCTTT,CASSVTGGTEAFF
TRBJ1-2,once,TRBV5-4,TRBD1,TGTGCCAGCAGCTTCGGGACAGAGCTTGAGTATGGCTACACCTTC,CASSFGTELEYGYTF
TRBJ1-2,NA,TRBV28,NA,TGTGCCAGCAGGCGGGGCATTAACTATGGCTACACCTTC,CASRRGINYGYTF
TRBJ2-2,NA,TRBV19,TRBD1,TGTGCCAGTAGTCCCGGGACAGGGCGGAACGGGGAGCTGTTTTTT,CASSPGTGRNGELFF
TRBJ2-3,NA,TRBV1,NA,TGCACCAGCAGCCAAGAATTTTCCGGCGGAAGAGATAGCACAGATACGCAGTATTTT,CTSSQEFSGGRDSTDTQYF
TRBJ2-3,NA,TRBV2,TRBD2,TGTGCCAGCAGTTACGGGGACTACATAAGCACAGATACGCAGTATTTT,CASSYGDYISTDTQYF
TRBJ2-3,NA,TRBV28,NA,TGTGCCAGCAGTTTAAGACCCCCGAGGGATACGCAGTATTTT,CASSLRPPRDTQYF
TRBJ2-7,few,TRBV6-1,NA,TGTGCCAGCAGTGAAGCACTCGGGGACTCCTACGAGCAGTACTTC,CASSEALGDSYEQYF
TRBJ2-1,NA,TRBV21-1,NA,TGTGCCAGCAGCCCTCAAGTGAGCGGGGCCTTGAGGTGCTACAATGAGCAGTTCTTC,CASSPQVSGALRCYNEQFF
TRBJ2-7,NA,TRBV3-1/TRBV3-2,NA,TGTGCCAGCAGCCGAACTAGGGACAAGACCTACGAGCAGTACTTC,CASSRTRDKTYEQYF
TRBJ1-2,NA,TRBV7-3,TRBD1,TGTGCCAGCAGCTTGACAGGGGGCAATAGCTACACCTTC,CASSLTGGNSYTF
TRBJ2-3,NA,TRBV5-1,TRBD2,TGCGCCAGCGCAAAGCGGGAGGCTGCAGATACGCAGTATTTT,CASAKREAADTQYF
TRBJ2-7,medium-sized,TRBV28,NA,TGTGCCAGCAGTCTATCGACAGGCCTCTACGAGCAGTACTTC,CASSLSTGLYEQYF
TRBJ2-5,NA,TRBV3-1/TRBV3-2,TRBD2,TGTGCCAGCAGTCCCGGACTAGCGGGAGGCGCCCTAGAGACCCAGTACTTC,CASSPGLAGGALETQYF
TRBJ2-7,NA,TRBV3-1/TRBV3-2,TRBD1,TGTGCCAGCAGCCATTATACCAGGGGGAGCTACGAGCAGTACTTC,CASSHYTRGSYEQYF
TRBJ2-7,NA,TRBV19,TRBD1,TGTGCCAGTAGTACCGGGACAGGGACGAGGGAGCAGTACTTC,CASSTGTGTREQYF
TRBJ1-2,NA,TRBV3-1/TRBV3-2,NA,TGTGCCAGCTCAAACGAGGGTGTTGGTGGCTACACCTTC,CASSNEGVGGYTF